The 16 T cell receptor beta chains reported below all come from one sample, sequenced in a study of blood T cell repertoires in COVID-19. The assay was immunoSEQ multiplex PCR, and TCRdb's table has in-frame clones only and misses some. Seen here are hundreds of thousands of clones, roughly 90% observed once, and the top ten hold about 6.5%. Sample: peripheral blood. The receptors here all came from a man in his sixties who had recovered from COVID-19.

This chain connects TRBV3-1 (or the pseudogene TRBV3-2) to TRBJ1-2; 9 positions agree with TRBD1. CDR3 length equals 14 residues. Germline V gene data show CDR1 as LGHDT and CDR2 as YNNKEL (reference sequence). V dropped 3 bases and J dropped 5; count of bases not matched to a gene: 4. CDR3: CASSQNGQGYGYTF. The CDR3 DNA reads TGTGCCAGCAGCCAGAACGGACAGGGGTATGGCTACACCTTC.

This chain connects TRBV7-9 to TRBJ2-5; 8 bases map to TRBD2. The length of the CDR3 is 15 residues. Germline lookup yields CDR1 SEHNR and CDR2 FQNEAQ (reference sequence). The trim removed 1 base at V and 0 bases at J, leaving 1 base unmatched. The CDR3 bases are TGTGCCAGCAGCTTAGAACTAGCGGACCAAGAGACCCAGTACTTC. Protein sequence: CASSLELADQETQYF. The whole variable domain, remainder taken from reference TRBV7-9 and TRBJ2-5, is DTGVSQNPRHKITKRGQNVTFRCDPISEHNRLYWYRQTLGQGPEFLTYFQNEAQLEKSRLLSDRFSAERPKGSFSTLEIQRTEQGDSAMYLCASSLELADQETQYFGPGTRLLVL.

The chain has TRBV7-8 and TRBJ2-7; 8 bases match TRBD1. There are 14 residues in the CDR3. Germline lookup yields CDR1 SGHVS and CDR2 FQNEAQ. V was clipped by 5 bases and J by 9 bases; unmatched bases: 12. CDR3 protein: CASSQGTGSTRQYF. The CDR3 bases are TGTGCCAGCAGCCAAGGGACAGGATCTACGAGGCAGTACTTC.

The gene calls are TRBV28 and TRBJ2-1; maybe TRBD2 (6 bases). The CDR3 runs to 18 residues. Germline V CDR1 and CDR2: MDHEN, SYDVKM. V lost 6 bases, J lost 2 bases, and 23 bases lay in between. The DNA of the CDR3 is TGTGCCAGCAGCCCCGCAAGTCGGGGAAGCGGGCCCTACAATGAGCAGTTCTTC. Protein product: CASSPASRGSGPYNEQFF.

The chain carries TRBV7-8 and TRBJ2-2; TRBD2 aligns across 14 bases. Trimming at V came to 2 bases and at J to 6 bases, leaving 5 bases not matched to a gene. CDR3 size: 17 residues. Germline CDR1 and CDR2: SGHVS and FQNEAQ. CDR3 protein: CASSLLGLAGVAGELFF. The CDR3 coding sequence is TGTGCCAGCAGCTTATTGGGACTAGCGGGAGTGGCCGGGGAGCTGTTTTTT.

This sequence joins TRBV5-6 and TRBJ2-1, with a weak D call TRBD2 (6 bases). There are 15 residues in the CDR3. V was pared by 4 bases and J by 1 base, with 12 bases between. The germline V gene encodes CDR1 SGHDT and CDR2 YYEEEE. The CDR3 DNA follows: TGTGCCAGCAGCCCTACGGAGGGGTCCTACAATGAGCAGTTCTTC. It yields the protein CASSPTEGSYNEQFF. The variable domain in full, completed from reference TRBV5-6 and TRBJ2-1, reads DAGVTQSPTHLIKTRGQQVTLRCSPKSGHDTVSWYQQALGQGPQFIFQYYEEEERQRGNFPDRFSGHQFPNYSSELNVNALLLGDSALYLCASSPTEGSYNEQFFGPGTRLTVL.

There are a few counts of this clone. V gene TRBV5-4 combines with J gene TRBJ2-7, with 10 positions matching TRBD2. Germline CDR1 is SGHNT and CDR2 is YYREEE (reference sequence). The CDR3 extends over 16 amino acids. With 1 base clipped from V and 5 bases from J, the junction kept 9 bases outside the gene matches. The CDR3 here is CASSLRASGSGDEQYF. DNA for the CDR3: TGTGCCAGCAGCTTGCGGGCTAGCGGGAGCGGCGACGAGCAGTACTTC.

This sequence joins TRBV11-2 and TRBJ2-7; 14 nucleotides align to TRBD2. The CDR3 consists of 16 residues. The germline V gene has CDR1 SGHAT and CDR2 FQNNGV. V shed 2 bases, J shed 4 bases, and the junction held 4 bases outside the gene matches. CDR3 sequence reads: CASSLPGTSGSYEQYF. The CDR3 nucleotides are TGTGCCAGCAGCTTACCGGGGACTAGCGGGAGTTACGAGCAGTACTTC.

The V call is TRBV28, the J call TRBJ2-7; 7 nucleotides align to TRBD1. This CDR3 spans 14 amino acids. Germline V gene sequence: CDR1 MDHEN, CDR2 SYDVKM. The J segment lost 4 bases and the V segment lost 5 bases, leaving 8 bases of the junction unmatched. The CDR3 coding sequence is TGTGCCAGCAGTCCTGGGGACAGAACTTACGAGCAGTACTTC. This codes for CASSPGDRTYEQYF.

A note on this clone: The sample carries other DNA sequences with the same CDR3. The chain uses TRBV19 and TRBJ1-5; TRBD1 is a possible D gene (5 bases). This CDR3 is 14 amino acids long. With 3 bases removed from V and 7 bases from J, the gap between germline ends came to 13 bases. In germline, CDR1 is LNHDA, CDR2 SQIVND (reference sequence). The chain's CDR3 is CASSIRGSGQPQHF. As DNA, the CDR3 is TGTGCCAGTAGTATCCGGGGGTCTGGACAGCCCCAGCATTTT.

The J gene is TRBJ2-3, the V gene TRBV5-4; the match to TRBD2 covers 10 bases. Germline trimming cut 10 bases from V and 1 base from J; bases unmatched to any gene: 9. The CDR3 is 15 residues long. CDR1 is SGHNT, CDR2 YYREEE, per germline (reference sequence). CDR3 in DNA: TGTGCCGTGGCTAGCGGGGGTGGGCGCACAGATACGCAGTATTTT. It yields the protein CAVASGGGRTDTQYF.

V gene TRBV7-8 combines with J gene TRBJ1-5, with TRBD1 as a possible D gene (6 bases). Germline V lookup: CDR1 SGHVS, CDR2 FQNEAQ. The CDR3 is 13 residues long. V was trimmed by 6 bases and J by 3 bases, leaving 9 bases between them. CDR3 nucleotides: TGTGCCAGCAGTGGACAGTCCAATCAGCCCCAGCATTTT. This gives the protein CASSGQSNQPQHF.

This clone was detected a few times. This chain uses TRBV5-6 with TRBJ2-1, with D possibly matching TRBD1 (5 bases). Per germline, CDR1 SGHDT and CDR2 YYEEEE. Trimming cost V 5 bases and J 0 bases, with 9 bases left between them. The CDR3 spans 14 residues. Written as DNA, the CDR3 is TGTGCCAGCAGGGGGCCTTCCTCCTACAATGAGCAGTTCTTC. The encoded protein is CASRGPSSYNEQFF.

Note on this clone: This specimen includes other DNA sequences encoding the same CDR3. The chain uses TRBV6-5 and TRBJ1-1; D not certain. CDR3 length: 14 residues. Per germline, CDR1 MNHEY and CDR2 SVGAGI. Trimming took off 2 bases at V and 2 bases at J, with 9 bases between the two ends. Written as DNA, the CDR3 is TGTGCCAGCAGTTACAGTCGGGTAAACACTGAAGCTTTCTTT. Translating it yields CASSYSRVNTEAFF.

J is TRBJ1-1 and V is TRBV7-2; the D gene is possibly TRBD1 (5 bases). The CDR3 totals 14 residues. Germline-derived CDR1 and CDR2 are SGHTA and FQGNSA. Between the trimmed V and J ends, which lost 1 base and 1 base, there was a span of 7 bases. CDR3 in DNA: TGTGCCAGCAGCTTAGGACAGAGGAACACTGAAGCTTTCTTT. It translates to CASSLGQRNTEAFF.

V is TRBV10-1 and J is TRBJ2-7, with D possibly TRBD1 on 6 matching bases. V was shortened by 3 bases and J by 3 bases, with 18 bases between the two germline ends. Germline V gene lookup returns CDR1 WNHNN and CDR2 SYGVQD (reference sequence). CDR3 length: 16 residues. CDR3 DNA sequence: TGCGCCAGCAGTGACAGAAGGGGGTTCGGGTGCTACGAGCAGTACTTC. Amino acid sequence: CASSDRRGFGCYEQYF.